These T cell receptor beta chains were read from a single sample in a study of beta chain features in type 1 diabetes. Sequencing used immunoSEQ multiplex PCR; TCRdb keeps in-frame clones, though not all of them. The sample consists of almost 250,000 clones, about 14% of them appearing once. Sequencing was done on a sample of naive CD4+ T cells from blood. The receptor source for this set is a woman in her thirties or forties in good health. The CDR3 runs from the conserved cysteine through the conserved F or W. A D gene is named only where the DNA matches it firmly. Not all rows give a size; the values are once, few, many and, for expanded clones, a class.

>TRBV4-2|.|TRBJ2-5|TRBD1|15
TGTGCCAGCAGCCTCTCGGACAGGGGGGGGGAGACCCAGTACTTC
CASSLSDRGGETQYF
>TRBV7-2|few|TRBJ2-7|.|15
TGTGCCAGCAGTCAACTTCCGGAGTTCGACTACGAGCAGTACTTC
CASSQLPEFDYEQYF
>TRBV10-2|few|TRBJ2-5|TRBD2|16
TGCGCCAGCAGCGATGGACTAGCGGGCGGCTCAGAGACCCAGTACTTC
CASSDGLAGGSETQYF
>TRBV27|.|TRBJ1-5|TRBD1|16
TGTGCCAGCAGTTTACACCGACAGGGAAGGAATCAGCCCCAGCATTTT
CASSLHRQGRNQPQHF
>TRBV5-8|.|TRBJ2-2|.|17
TGTGCCAGCAGCTTATTGGGCGCAGGGGCGAACACCGGGGAGCTGTTTTTT
CASSLLGAGANTGELFF
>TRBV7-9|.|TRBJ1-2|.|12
TGTGCCAGCAGCTTAGTTGGGGCTGGCTACACCTTC
CASSLVGAGYTF
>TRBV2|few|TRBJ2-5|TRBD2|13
TGTGCCACCGGGAGGAGGGACTCTGGGGCCCAGTACTTC
CATGRRDSGAQYF
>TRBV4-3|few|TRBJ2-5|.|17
TGCGCCAGCAGCCAAGATTTTGGAGGGCTGGGGCGAGAGACCCAGTACTTC
CASSQDFGGLGRETQYF
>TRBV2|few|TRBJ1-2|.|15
TGTGCCAGCACCGAACGGGGGGCAATGGACTATGGCTACACCTTC
CASTERGAMDYGYTF
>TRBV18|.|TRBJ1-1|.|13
TGTGCCAGCTCCGACAGCCAGAACACTGAAGCTTTCTTT
CASSDSQNTEAFF
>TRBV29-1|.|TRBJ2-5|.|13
TGCAGCGTACGGGGGAAATTAGTGGAGACCCAGTACTTC
CSVRGKLVETQYF
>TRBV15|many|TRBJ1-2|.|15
TGTGCCACCAGCTCTCTCGAGAGGAGCCTTATGCGCTACACCTTC
CATSSLERSLMRYTF
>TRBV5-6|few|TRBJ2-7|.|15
TGTGCCAGCAGCTTGGTGAGCTCAAGCTCCTACGAGCAGTACTTC
CASSLVSSSSYEQYF
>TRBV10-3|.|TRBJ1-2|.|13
TGTGCCACCCGAGACTCTGCTAACTATGGCTACACCTTC
CATRDSANYGYTF
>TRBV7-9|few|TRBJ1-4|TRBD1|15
TGTGCCAGCAGTTCTGACGGGACAGGGAGCGAAAAACTGTTTTTT
CASSSDGTGSEKLFF
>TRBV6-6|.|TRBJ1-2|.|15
TGTGCCAGCAGTTACTCGATGTCAGGGTACCGTGGCTACACCTTC
CASSYSMSGYRGYTF
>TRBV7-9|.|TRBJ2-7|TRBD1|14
TGTGCCAGCAGGGGGACAGGGAGATCTAACGAGCAGTACTTC
CASRGTGRSNEQYF
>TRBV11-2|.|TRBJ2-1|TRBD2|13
TGTGCCAGCAGCTTAGTGGGAGGGGATGAGCAGTTCTTC
CASSLVGGDEQFF
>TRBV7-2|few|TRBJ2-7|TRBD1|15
TGTGCCAGCAGCTTATACGGGACAGGGCACTACGAGCAGTACTTC
CASSLYGTGHYEQYF
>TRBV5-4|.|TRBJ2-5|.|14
TGTGCCAGCAGCTTGGGACGGACTCAAGAGACCCAGTACTTC
CASSLGRTQETQYF
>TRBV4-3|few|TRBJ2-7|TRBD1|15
TGCGCCAGCAGCCAAGACACAGGGGCGGTATACGAGCAGTACTTC
CASSQDTGAVYEQYF
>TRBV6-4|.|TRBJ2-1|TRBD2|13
TGTGCCAGCAGTAATAGCGGGGGAGGTGAGCAGTTCTTC
CASSNSGGGEQFF
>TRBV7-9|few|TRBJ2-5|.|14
TGTGCCAGCAGCCGACTCGAGACGAAAGAGACCCAGTACTTC
CASSRLETKETQYF
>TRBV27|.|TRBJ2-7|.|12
TGTGCCAGCAGTTTACAGGGTTACGAGCAGTACTTC
CASSLQGYEQYF
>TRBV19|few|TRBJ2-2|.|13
TGTGCCAGTAGGGGGACTAACACCGGGGAGCTGTTTTTT
CASRGTNTGELFF
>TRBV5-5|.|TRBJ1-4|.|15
TGTGCCAGCAGCTTGGCCCCGCGGATTAATGAAAAACTGTTTTTT
CASSLAPRINEKLFF
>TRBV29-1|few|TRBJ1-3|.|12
TGCAGCGTTGAGGGGCCCGGAGACACCATATATTTT
CSVEGPGDTIYF
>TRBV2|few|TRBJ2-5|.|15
TGTGCCAGCAGGATACGGGGGGCTAACCAAGAGACCCAGTACTTC
CASRIRGANQETQYF
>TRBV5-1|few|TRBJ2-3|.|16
TGCGCCAGCAGCCCCCCCGGTCAGGGTAGAACAGATACGCAGTATTTT
CASSPPGQGRTDTQYF
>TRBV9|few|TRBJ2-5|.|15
TGTGCCAGCAGCGCCCCAAGGGGCAGGCAAGAGACCCAGTACTTC
CASSAPRGRQETQYF
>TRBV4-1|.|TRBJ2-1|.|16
TGCGCCAGCAGCCGCCCAGGGGTAAGCTCCTACAATGAGCAGTTCTTC
CASSRPGVSSYNEQFF
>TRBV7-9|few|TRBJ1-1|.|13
TGTGCCAGCAGCCCCCTTACAGGGCGTATGGCTTTCTTT
CASSPLTGRMAFF
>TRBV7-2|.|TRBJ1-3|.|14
TGTGCCAGCAGCTTGTACCGCGTTGGAAACACCATATATTTT
CASSLYRVGNTIYF
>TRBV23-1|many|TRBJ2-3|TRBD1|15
TGCGCCAGCAGTCGCTCACAGGGGCCCACAGATACGCAGTATTTT
CASSRSQGPTDTQYF
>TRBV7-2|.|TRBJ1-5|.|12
TGTGCCAGCGGACAGATTAATCAGCCCCAGCATTTT
CASGQINQPQHF
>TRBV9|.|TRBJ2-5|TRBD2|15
TGTGCCAGCAGCGCTCTCCCTAGCGGGAAGGAGACCCAGTACTTC
CASSALPSGKETQYF
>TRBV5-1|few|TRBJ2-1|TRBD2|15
TGCGCCAGCAGTACCGGGACTAGCGTCGTCAATGAGCAGTTCTTC
CASSTGTSVVNEQFF
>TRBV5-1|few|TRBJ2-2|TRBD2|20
TGCGCCAGCAGCTTGCTAATTTTGGCTAGCGGGGGGACTAACACCGGGGAGCTGTTTTTT
CASSLLILASGGTNTGELFF